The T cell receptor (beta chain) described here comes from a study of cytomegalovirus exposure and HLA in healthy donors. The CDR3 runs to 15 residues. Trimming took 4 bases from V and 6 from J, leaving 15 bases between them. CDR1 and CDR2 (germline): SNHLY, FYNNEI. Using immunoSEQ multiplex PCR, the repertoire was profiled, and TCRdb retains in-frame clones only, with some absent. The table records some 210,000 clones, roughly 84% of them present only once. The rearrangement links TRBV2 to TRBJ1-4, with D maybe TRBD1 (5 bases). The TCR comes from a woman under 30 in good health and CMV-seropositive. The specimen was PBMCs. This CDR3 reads CASSVGGMVDEKLFF. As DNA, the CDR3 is TGTGCCAGCAGTGTGGGGGGTATGGTGGATGAAAAACTGTTTTTT.